This T cell receptor beta chain appears in the sequencing data of a study of shared clonotypes between healthy human individuals (dated by TCRdb to the early 2020s). With regard to the full study: A few men and two women, aged 18 to 49 years, made up the cohort. Libraries were prepared and TCR repertoires were sequenced by different laboratories using diverse techniques, in order to increase sequencing depth and limit assay-specific biases. Per donor, three plates each were used for CD4 naive and CD4 memory, two for CD8 naive, and one for CD8 memory. Between about 0.9 and 9 billion PBMCs per donor were obtained by leukapheresis. Blood TCR repertoires of four to six healthy adults were deeply sequenced to estimate repertoire size and the extent of clonotype sharing between individuals.

The CDR3 runs 14 residues from the cysteine to the phenylalanine. CDR3 DNA is the only sequence kept; it has 42 bases, read in frame from the first base. According to the germline V gene, CDR1 reads SGHAT and CDR2 reads FQNNGV. Trimming accounts for 5 bases at V and 10 bases at J, while the number of junction bases matched to no gene is 9. Points the paper makes about the study in general: When several donors were compared, the shared fraction of clonotypes was 5% to 6.5% for naive CD4, 3.5% for naive CD8, more than 2% for memory CD4, and 0.35% to 0.4% for memory CD8. Estimated clonotype richness was generally larger for naive than for memory subsets. Because the study included a small number of donors, the genetic and exposure-history diversity represented was limited. Sampling was restricted to blood, and TCR repertoires in tissue are likely to differ from TCR repertoires in blood. Compared with non-shared clonotypes, clonotypes shared by all four sorted-subset donors had higher generation probabilities. Pairwise subsampling led to the expectation that sequencing depth would affect the degree of clonotype sharing among donors. Rarefaction of sorted-subset datasets indicated incomplete sequencing despite the large sequencing depth.

The donors were healthy, HIV-negative adults with no recently reported acute infections or vaccinations. All donors were Caucasian adults living in Nashville, Tennessee, USA. Magnetic negative selection was used to enrich CD4+ T cells, after which naive cells were positively selected on CD45RA and the negative fraction became the memory subset. After blood collection by leukapheresis, PBMCs were isolated using Ficoll-Histopaque density gradient centrifugation and then cryopreserved in the vapor phase of liquid nitrogen. Purity and quantity of every magnetically sorted T cell population were checked by analytical flow cytometry. From each sorted fraction, genomic DNA was isolated and quantified by UV absorbance on a Nanodrop 2000c. Using the deep immunoSEQ assay, multiplex PCR amplified TCR CDR3 regions from genomic DNA. Extracted genomic DNA from each cell subset was spread evenly across all wells of several immunoSEQ 96-well plates, with each plate serving as a replicate. For sorted subsets, 200 to 250 ng of genomic DNA, equivalent to around 30,000 T cell genomes, went into each replicate PCR. Purified libraries were quantified with a Qubit 3.0 fluorometer, sized on a Bioanalyzer 2100, and re-quantified with the KAPA Library Quantification kit. Each immunoSEQ 96-well plate was sequenced on its own single-read 150-cycle Illumina NextSeq 550 flow cell. The original pipeline was this. Because the immunoSEQ output included only junctional sequences and no quality scores, the filtering could not be the same as the filtering used for full-length reads. Sequences were annotated with PyIR, a Python wrapper for IgBLAST v1.9, and V/J genes and CDR3 were assigned using IMGT germline references. Reads were removed for weak V/J assignments (E-value above 1e-6), missing CDR3, stop codons, out-of-frame junctions, or ambiguous translated residues. V3J clonotypes were defined as sequences sharing an identical inferred V gene, J gene, and CDR3 amino acid sequence. The percentage overlap between two repertoires was calculated by dividing the number of shared unique clonotypes by the size of the smaller repertoire. RTK rarefaction, the Chao1 estimator, and Recon v2.1 estimates of unobserved clonotypes were used to assess repertoire richness. For all TCRbeta clonotypes obtained by the gDNA method from a few donors, generation probabilities were computed with OLGA. TCRdb stores this immuneACCESS table with in-frame sequences only. Part of the clones is absent; in the studies checked, under half of the shortfall reflects unresolved V genes, and no reason is known for the rest. V, J and clone size are those of that table, while D and trimming were read from the DNA. In all, the sample holds some 630,000 clones, and more than 70% of those were seen once. Roughly 1.8% of the sample is in the top ten clones.

About this clone: Its antigen target is currently unknown. No per-base quality is available; no much larger clone lies one base away.

Sequenced input: memory CD4+ T cells sorted from blood. The cell subset or site label for this specimen denotes: CD45RA-negative fraction. Recombination joined TRBV11-2 with TRBJ2-4; 9 of the junction bases match TRBD1. The source of this sequence is a woman younger than 45 in good health. CDR3 reads: CASSTPGQGDIQYF. The DNA sequence reads TGTGCCAGCAGCACCCCGGGACAGGGAGATATTCAGTACTTC.